One sample yielded the 32 T cell receptor beta chains listed below, sequenced in a study of blood T cell repertoires in COVID-19. Only in-frame clones appear in the TCRdb table, and some are missing; sequencing was by immunoSEQ multiplex PCR. In the table there are hundreds of thousands of clones, 80% of which are singletons. The sample taken for sequencing was PBMCs or T cells enriched from blood (not recorded which). These receptors were obtained from a woman aged 40 to 50 with acute COVID-19.

The chain employs TRBV28 and TRBJ1-4; TRBD1 might be the D (6 bases). Germline CDR1 is MDHEN and CDR2 is SYDVKM. This CDR3 spans 17 amino acids. V shed 8 bases and J shed 5 bases, with 24 bases lying between them. The CDR3 spells CASGEQGVLGLNEKLFF. Here the CDR3 DNA reads TGTGCCAGCGGGGAACAGGGCGTTCTAGGGCTAAATGAAAAACTGTTTTTT.

J is TRBJ1-2 and V is TRBV28; no clear D. Trimming removed 11 bases from V and 4 bases from J, with 11 bases in between. CDR3 length: 11 residues. Germline V gene data show CDR1 as MDHEN and CDR2 as SYDVKM. The CDR3 sequence is CAVGVSYGYTF. CDR3 bases: TGTGCCGTCGGAGTGTCCTATGGCTACACCTTC.

The chain joins TRBV5-6 to TRBJ1-4; 12 bases align to TRBD1. The CDR3 consists of 18 residues. V lost 4 bases and J lost 1; bases outside the gene matches: 8. The germline gives CDR1 SGHDT, CDR2 YYEEEE. The CDR3 DNA is TGTGCCAGCAGCCACGGGACAGGGGGCGCGAAAACTAATGAAAAACTGTTTTTT. It translates to CASSHGTGGAKTNEKLFF.

The genes are TRBV5-6 and TRBJ1-4; tentative D call: TRBD1 (5 bases). V gave up 1 base and J gave up 6 bases, with 10 bases separating them. The CDR3 spans 14 residues. Germline CDR1 reads SGHDT; CDR2 reads YYEEEE. For the CDR3, the DNA is TGTGCCAGCAGCTTGCAGGGCAGTCATGAAAAACTGTTTTTT. It yields the protein CASSLQGSHEKLFF.

The J gene is TRBJ1-1, the V gene TRBV5-1; the match to TRBD1 covers 9 bases. Germline-derived CDR1 and CDR2 are SGHRS and YFSETQ. The CDR3 is 13 residues long. The V and J ends lost 5 bases and 7 bases, in that order; junction bases with no gene match: 6. The CDR3 sequence: CASSLEGQGEAFF. The CDR3 nucleotides are TGCGCCAGCAGTCTGGAGGGACAGGGTGAAGCTTTCTTT.

The chain couples TRBV5-1 to TRBJ2-5; D possibly corresponds to TRBD2 (7 bases). This CDR3 region has 16 residues. Per the germline V gene, CDR1 is SGHRS and CDR2 is YFSETQ. Trimming took 3 bases from V and 1 from J, leaving 16 bases between them. CDR3 coding DNA: TGCGCCAGCAGCTCCGGAGCAGGGGAGGGCCAAGAGACCCAGTACTTC. Residues: CASSSGAGEGQETQYF.

This clone was detected a few times. The chain uses TRBV5-1 and TRBJ1-5; D not certain. Trimming cost V 4 bases and J 0 bases, with 11 bases left between them. This CDR3 comprises 15 residues. In germline, CDR1 is SGHRS, CDR2 YFSETQ. The CDR3 loop reads CASSPEGDSNQPQHF. The DNA of the CDR3 is TGCGCCAGCAGCCCGGAGGGAGATAGCAATCAGCCCCAGCATTTT.

The chain employs TRBV6-1 and TRBJ1-2; TRBD1 matches at 7 bases. CDR1 is MNHNS, CDR2 SASEGT, per germline. J lost 0 bases, V lost 3 bases, and 10 bases had no gene match. The CDR3 covers 17 residues. The CDR3 DNA sequence: TGTGCCAGCAGTGACCCCCGGACAGGCCTACCTAACTATGGCTACACCTTC. This gives the protein CASSDPRTGLPNYGYTF.

The table lists this clone with a count of one. This sequence joins TRBV28 and TRBJ1-5; 7 bases line up with TRBD1. The V segment lost 6 bases and the J segment 3 bases; nucleotides outside the gene matches: 5. This CDR3 has 14 residues. CDR1 is MDHEN, CDR2 SYDVKM, per germline. CDR3 nucleotides: TGTGCCAGCAGCAGGACAGGCCTCAATCAGCCCCAGCATTTT. Translation gives CASSRTGLNQPQHF.

The chain uses TRBV7-2 and TRBJ2-3; 9 bases are a match to TRBD2. V trimming: 5 bases; J trimming: 0 bases; junction bases outside the gene matches: 3. The CDR3 has 15 residues. Germline CDR1 is SGHTA and CDR2 is FQGNSA. CDR3 coding DNA: TGTGCCAGCAGCGAAACTAGCGGGAGCACAGATACGCAGTATTTT. Its protein product is CASSETSGSTDTQYF.

Only one count was recorded for this clone. The V gene is TRBV4-2, the J gene TRBJ1-2; D gene ambiguous. This CDR3 comprises 13 residues. Germline CDR1 reads LGHNA; CDR2 reads YNFKEQ. V was cut by 0 bases and J by 5 bases, with 7 bases left in between. CDR3 sequence reads: CASSQDGVYGYTF. CDR3 nucleotide sequence: TGTGCCAGCAGCCAAGATGGAGTTTATGGCTACACCTTC.

With regard to this clone: A junction end diverges from the germline sequence, so it may reflect a read error. The chain is built from TRBV7-3 and TRBJ2-3, with D unresolved. The germline V gene has CDR1 SGHTA and CDR2 FQGTGA. This CDR3 is 16 amino acids long. DNA of the CDR3: TGTGCCAGCAGCCTAACCCGGGTGCCTAGCACAGATACGCAGTATTTT. Translating gives CASSLTRVPSTDTQYF.

Of note for this clone: This may be a read error, as it is one base from a much larger clone. The rearrangement joins TRBV27 to TRBJ1-6; 11 bases match TRBD1. The CDR3 has 15 amino acids. The ends lost 6 bases at V and 6 bases at J; junction bases unmatched: 4. Germline lookup yields CDR1 MNHEY and CDR2 SMNVEV (reference sequence). CDR3 loop: CASRAGTGGNSPLHF. Written as DNA, the CDR3 is TGTGCCAGCAGGGCCGGGACAGGGGGTAATTCACCCCTCCACTTT.

This clone showed up just a few times. J is TRBJ1-6 and V is TRBV11-2; 7 nucleotides line up with TRBD1. The CDR3 extends over 15 amino acids. Germline V gene lookup returns CDR1 SGHAT and CDR2 FQNNGV. Losses at the gene ends were 3 bases for V and 7 bases for J; bases not matched to a gene: 6. The CDR3 region is CASSFLTGLNSPLHF. Written as DNA, the CDR3 is TGTGCCAGCAGCTTTCTGACAGGGTTGAATTCACCCCTCCACTTT.

This clone was seen at least ten times. Other DNA sequences within the sample encode an identical CDR3. The chain is built from TRBV11-2 and TRBJ1-2; D gene uncertain. The length of the CDR3 is 11 residues. Germline lookup yields CDR1 SGHAT and CDR2 FQNNGV. V was trimmed by 1 base and J by 7 bases, leaving 4 bases between them. CDR3 coding DNA: TGTGCCAGCAGCTTAGGTAGTGGCTACACCTTC. It encodes CASSLGSGYTF.

The chain carries TRBV19 and TRBJ2-5, with D uncertain. Germline V gene sequence: CDR1 LNHDA, CDR2 SQIVND (reference sequence). V was pared by 3 bases and J by 5 bases, with 13 bases between. The CDR3 has 14 amino acids. The CDR3 DNA reads as TGTGCCAGTAGTATTGGCCCGACGAGGGAGACCCAGTACTTC. This encodes CASSIGPTRETQYF.

This chain joins TRBV19 and TRBJ1-5, with 8 positions matching TRBD1. The V gene's germline CDR1 is LNHDA and CDR2 SQIVND (reference sequence). The CDR3 length is 16 residues. Trimming cost V 3 bases and J 5 bases; bases outside gene matches: 9. The CDR3 DNA is TGTGCCAGTAGTATTTTGGTCGGACAGGGAGATCAGCCCCAGCATTTT. As protein: CASSILVGQGDQPQHF.

This rearrangement joins TRBV7-8 to TRBJ2-5, with 9 bases matching TRBD2. In germline, CDR1 is SGHVS, CDR2 FQNEAQ. The V gene end was trimmed by 4 bases and the J gene end by 5 bases; junction bases not matched to a gene: 8. The CDR3 is 15 amino acids. CDR3 residues: CASSSPPSGNETQYF. Written as DNA, the CDR3 is TGTGCCAGCAGCTCTCCTCCTAGCGGGAATGAGACCCAGTACTTC.

The rearrangement links TRBV7-3 to TRBJ2-1; 11 bases are a match to TRBD2. CDR1 and CDR2 from the germline V gene are SGHTA and FQGTGA. J was trimmed by 5 bases and V by 3 bases; bases with no gene match: 3. The CDR3 consists of 15 residues. The CDR3 loop is CASSLTSGVDNEQFF. CDR3 sequence (DNA): TGTGCCAGCAGCTTGACTAGCGGGGTGGACAATGAGCAGTTCTTC.

The gene calls are TRBV19 and TRBJ2-6, with 7 bases fitting TRBD1. Trimming at V came to 6 bases and at J to 2 bases, leaving 10 bases not matched to a gene. CDR1 and CDR2 (germline): LNHDA, SQIVND (reference sequence). This CDR3 is built from 17 residues. DNA for the CDR3: TGTGCCAGTAGCTTCGGCAGGGGGTTCACTGGGGCCAACGTCCTGACTTTC. Amino acids: CASSFGRGFTGANVLTF.

The CDR3 spells CASSLGRLGTANEKLFF. The CDR3 region has the DNA TGTGCCAGCAGCTTAGGCCGACTCGGGACAGCCAATGAAAAACTGTTTTTT. The chain carries TRBV7-2 and TRBJ1-4, with TRBD1 matching 7 bases. From germline, CDR1 is SGHTA and CDR2 FQGNSA. Unmatched junction bases numbered 10, after V lost 1 base and J lost 5 bases. CDR3 length: 17 amino acids.

The chain uses TRBV5-5 and TRBJ2-7, with 8 bases that match TRBD1. This CDR3 region has 13 residues. The V and J ends lost 4 bases and 6 bases, in that order; junction bases with no gene match: 6. In germline, CDR1 is SGHKS, CDR2 YYEKEE (reference sequence). The CDR3 spells CASSGTDRAEQYF. The CDR3, as DNA: TGTGCCAGCAGCGGAACGGACAGGGCCGAGCAGTACTTC.

In this sample, this clone turned up a few times. The chain employs TRBV2 and TRBJ1-3, with D unclear. CDR1 and CDR2 from the germline V gene are SNHLY and FYNNEI. V gave up 8 bases and J gave up 0 bases, with 11 bases separating them. CDR3 length equals 14 residues. The CDR3 bases are TGTGCCAGCCGGGGAAGGTTCTCTGGAAACACCATATATTTT. Translating gives CASRGRFSGNTIYF.

This clone was picked up a small number of times. This CDR3 is CASSVGTGYGYTF. The CDR3 nucleotides read TGTGCCAGCAGCGTAGGGACAGGGTATGGCTACACCTTC. The chain couples TRBV9 to TRBJ1-2; 8 positions match TRBD1. Trimming at V came to 0 bases and at J to 5 bases, leaving 0 bases not matched to a gene. The CDR3 consists of 13 residues. CDR1 is SGDLS and CDR2 is YYNGEE in the germline V gene.

This chain connects TRBV7-9 to TRBJ1-5; 8 bases agree with TRBD1. V gave up 1 base and J gave up 0 bases; unmatched junction bases: 8. The CDR3 loop spans 18 amino acids. The germline V gene encodes CDR1 SEHNR and CDR2 FQNEAQ (reference sequence). The CDR3 here is CASSLVGTGEYSNQPQHF. CDR3 nucleotides: TGTGCCAGCAGCTTAGTAGGGACAGGCGAATATAGCAATCAGCCCCAGCATTTT.

This chain links TRBV2 with TRBJ1-2; 8 bases line up with TRBD1. V lost 8 bases and J lost 7; bases outside the gene matches: 3. The CDR3 is 11 amino acids. CDR1 is SNHLY, CDR2 FYNNEI, per germline. The CDR3 sequence is CASRQGAGYTF. As DNA, the CDR3 is TGTGCCAGCCGGCAGGGGGCTGGCTACACCTTC.

The chain couples TRBV28 to TRBJ1-4, with 9 bases matching TRBD1. V was clipped by 9 bases and J by 5 bases; unmatched bases: 7. The CDR3 runs 14 residues. From germline, CDR1 is MDHEN and CDR2 SYDVKM. The CDR3 DNA reads TGTGCCAGTGACACAGGGGGCGGAAATGAAAAACTGTTTTTT. It encodes CASDTGGGNEKLFF.

V gene TRBV30 combines with J gene TRBJ1-5, with 7 positions matching TRBD1. Germline loops: CDR1 GTSNPN, CDR2 SVGIG (reference sequence). The CDR3 sequence is 15 residues long. V lost 4 bases, J lost 7 bases, and 13 bases stayed unmatched. CDR3 sequence reads: CAWNNPGQQGQPQHF. The CDR3 coding sequence is TGTGCCTGGAACAATCCGGGACAGCAAGGGCAGCCCCAGCATTTT.

The rearrangement links TRBV4-3 to TRBJ2-7; 10 nucleotides line up with TRBD1. J was trimmed by 5 bases and V by 1 base; bases with no gene match: 2. The CDR3 contains 14 residues. Germline V lookup: CDR1 LGHNA, CDR2 YSLEER. The CDR3 loop is CASSQAGTGDEQYF. The CDR3 DNA reads as TGCGCCAGCAGCCAAGCCGGGACAGGGGACGAGCAGTACTTC.

The J gene is TRBJ2-7, the V gene TRBV28; a weak D match, TRBD1 (5 bases). The CDR3 loop spans 17 amino acids. Germline CDR1 is MDHEN and CDR2 is SYDVKM. The ends were cut back, 5 bases at V and 1 base at J, with 21 bases in the middle. CDR3 coding DNA: TGTGCCAGCAGTCCCCCCCCCGCCTGGGGCAATTCCTACGAGCAGTACTTC. Encoded protein: CASSPPPAWGNSYEQYF.

Of note for this clone: A much larger clone lies a single base off, so this may be a read error. V and J are TRBV5-1 and TRBJ1-1; TRBD1 agrees at 10 bases. Trimming took 4 bases from V and 7 from J; bases not matched to a gene: 13. This CDR3 has 16 residues. Germline V gene sequence: CDR1 SGHRS, CDR2 YFSETQ. DNA for the CDR3: TGCGCCAGCAGCCCCGGACAGGGGGGACGAAGGATTGAAGCTTTCTTT. It yields the protein CASSPGQGGRRIEAFF.

This clone is a singleton in its sample. J is TRBJ2-6 and V is TRBV28; TRBD1 matches at 10 bases. This CDR3 comprises 16 residues. Per germline, CDR1 MDHEN and CDR2 SYDVKM. V trimming: 6 bases; J trimming: 0 bases; junction bases outside the gene matches: 2. The CDR3 DNA reads as TGTGCCAGCAGGGGGACAGGGGACTCTGGGGCCAACGTCCTGACTTTC. It encodes CASRGTGDSGANVLTF.